The next 5 T cell receptor beta chains were all read from a single sample in a study of blood T cells in healthy people across ages. Primed by a sample-barcoded 5' primer and a J-beta primer mix, a second PCR proceeded for roughly 6 to 12 cycles. From the 5' RACE reads, TCRdb called clonotypes with MiXCR, one entry per CDR3 protein. This table has approximately 730,000 distinct CDR3 sequences, about 55% appearing once. Sequenced material: blood. The receptors come from an elderly man in good health.

This clonotype was seen a single time. V is TRBV20-1 and J is TRBJ2-1; the match to TRBD2 covers 9 bases. Germline CDR1 and CDR2: DFQATT and SNEGSKA (reference sequence). This CDR3 contains 19 residues. After removal of 6 bases from V and 0 bases from J, the junction contained 18 bases not matched to a gene. The CDR3: CSASPQGRGLATSYNEQFF. DNA for the CDR3: TGCAGTGCCAGTCCCCAGGGGCGAGGACTAGCGACCTCCTACAATGAGCAGTTCTTC.

This clonotype appeared once. V gene TRBV2 combines with J gene TRBJ2-5; D possibly uses TRBD1 or TRBD2 (5 bases each). V lost 6 bases and J 8 bases, leaving 16 bases between the germline ends. Looked up from germline, CDR1 is SNHLY and CDR2 is FYNNEI. The CDR3 covers 13 residues. DNA for the CDR3: TGTGCCAGCAGGCCTGGGGGATTTGAAACCCAGTACTTC. Protein product: CASRPGGFETQYF.

This clonotype was seen a handful of times. The chain uses TRBV20-1 and TRBJ2-1, with D possibly being TRBD1 (7 bases). The CDR3 is made up of 14 amino acids. V lost 6 bases, J lost 10 bases, and 22 bases lay in between. Germline CDR1 and CDR2: DFQATT and SNEGSKA (reference sequence). Here the CDR3 reads CSAPLVAGGGEQFF. CDR3 nucleotides: TGCAGTGCCCCCCTAGTAGCTGGAGGGGGCGAGCAGTTCTTC.

This clonotype was seen only a few times. This chain connects TRBV7-2 to TRBJ2-7; D could derive from TRBD1 or TRBD2 (5 bases each). V was shortened by 6 bases and J by 3 bases, with 15 bases between the two germline ends. Germline CDR1 is SGHTA and CDR2 is FQGNSA. The CDR3 totals 14 residues. CDR3 nucleotide sequence: TGTGCCAGCAGGCCCGGGACGGCCTACTACGAGCAGTACTTC. It encodes CASRPGTAYYEQYF.

The gene calls are TRBV2 and TRBJ1-1, with 10 bases identical to TRBD1. Germline-derived CDR1 and CDR2 are SNHLY and FYNNEI. V shed 5 bases, J shed 9 bases, and the junction held 3 bases outside the gene matches. The CDR3 has 12 residues. For the CDR3, the DNA is TGTGCCAGCAGTCTGGACAGGGGGAAAGCTTTCTTT. This gives the protein CASSLDRGKAFF.